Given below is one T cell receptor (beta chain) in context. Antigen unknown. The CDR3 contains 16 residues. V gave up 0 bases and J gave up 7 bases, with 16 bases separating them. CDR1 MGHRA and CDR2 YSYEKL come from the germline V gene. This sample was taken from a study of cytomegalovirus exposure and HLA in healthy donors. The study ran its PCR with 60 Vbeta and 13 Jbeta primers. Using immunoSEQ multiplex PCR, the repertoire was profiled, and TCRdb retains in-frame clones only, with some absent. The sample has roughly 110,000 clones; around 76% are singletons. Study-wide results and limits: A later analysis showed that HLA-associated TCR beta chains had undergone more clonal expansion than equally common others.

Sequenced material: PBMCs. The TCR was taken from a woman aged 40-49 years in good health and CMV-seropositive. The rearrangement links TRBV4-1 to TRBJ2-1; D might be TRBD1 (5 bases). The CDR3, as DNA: TGCGCCAGCAGCCAAGATCAGGGCTCCAGGTCGAATGAGCAGTTCTTC. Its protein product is CASSQDQGSRSNEQFF.